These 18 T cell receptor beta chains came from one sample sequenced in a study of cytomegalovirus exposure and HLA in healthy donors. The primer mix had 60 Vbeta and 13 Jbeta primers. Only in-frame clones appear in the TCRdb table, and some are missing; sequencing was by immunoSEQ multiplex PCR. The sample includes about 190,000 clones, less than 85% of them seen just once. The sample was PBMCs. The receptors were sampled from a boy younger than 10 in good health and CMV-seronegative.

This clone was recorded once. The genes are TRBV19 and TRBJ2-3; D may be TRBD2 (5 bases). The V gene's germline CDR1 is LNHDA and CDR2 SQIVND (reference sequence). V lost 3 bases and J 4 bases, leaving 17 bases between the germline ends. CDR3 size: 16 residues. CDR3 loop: CASSIAGSGFADTQYF. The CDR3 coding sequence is TGTGCCAGTAGTATCGCCGGGTCGGGGTTTGCAGATACGCAGTATTTT. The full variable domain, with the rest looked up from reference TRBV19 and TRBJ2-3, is DGGITQSPKYLFRKEGQNVTLSCEQNLNHDAMYWYRQDPGQGLRLIYYSQIVNDFQKGDIAEGYSVSREKKESFPLTVTSAQKNPTAFYLCASSIAGSGFADTQYFGPGTRLTVL.

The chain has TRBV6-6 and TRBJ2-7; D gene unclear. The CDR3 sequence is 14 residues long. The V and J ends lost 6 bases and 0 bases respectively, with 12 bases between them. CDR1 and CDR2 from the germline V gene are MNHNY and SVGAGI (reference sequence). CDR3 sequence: CASSADITSYEQYV. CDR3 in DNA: TGTGCCAGCAGCGCCGACATAACCTCCTACGAGCAGTACGTC.

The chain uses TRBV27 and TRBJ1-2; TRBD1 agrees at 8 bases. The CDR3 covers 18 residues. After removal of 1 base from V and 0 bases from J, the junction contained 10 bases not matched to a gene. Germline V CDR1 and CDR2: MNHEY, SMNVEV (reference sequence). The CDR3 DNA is TGTGCCAGCAGTTTATATCCCCCGACAGGGGAGGCTAACTATGGCTACACCTTC. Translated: CASSLYPPTGEANYGYTF.

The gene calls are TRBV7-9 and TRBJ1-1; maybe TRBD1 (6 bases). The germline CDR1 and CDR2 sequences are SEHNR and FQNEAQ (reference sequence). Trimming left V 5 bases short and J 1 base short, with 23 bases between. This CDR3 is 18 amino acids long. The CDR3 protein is CASSLIVAGDGPNTEAFF. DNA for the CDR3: TGTGCCAGCAGCCTTATAGTGGCAGGGGACGGCCCGAACACTGAAGCTTTCTTT. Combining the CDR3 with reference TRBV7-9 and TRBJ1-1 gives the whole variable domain DTGVSQNPRHKITKRGQNVTFRCDPISEHNRLYWYRQTLGQGPEFLTYFQNEAQLEKSRLLSDRFSAERPKGSFSTLEIQRTEQGDSAMYLCASSLIVAGDGPNTEAFFGQGTRLTVV.

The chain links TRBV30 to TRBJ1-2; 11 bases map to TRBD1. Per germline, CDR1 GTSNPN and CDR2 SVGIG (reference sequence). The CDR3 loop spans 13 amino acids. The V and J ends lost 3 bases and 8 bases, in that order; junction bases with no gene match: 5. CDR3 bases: TGTGCCTGGAGGGACAGGGGGCTACGGGGCTACACCTTC. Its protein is CAWRDRGLRGYTF.

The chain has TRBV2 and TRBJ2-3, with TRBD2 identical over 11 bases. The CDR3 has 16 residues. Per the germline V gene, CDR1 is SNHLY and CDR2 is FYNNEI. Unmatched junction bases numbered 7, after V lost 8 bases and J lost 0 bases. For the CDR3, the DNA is TGTGCCAGCGGGCTAGCGGGGGGTCTGAGCACAGATACGCAGTATTTT. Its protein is CASGLAGGLSTDTQYF.

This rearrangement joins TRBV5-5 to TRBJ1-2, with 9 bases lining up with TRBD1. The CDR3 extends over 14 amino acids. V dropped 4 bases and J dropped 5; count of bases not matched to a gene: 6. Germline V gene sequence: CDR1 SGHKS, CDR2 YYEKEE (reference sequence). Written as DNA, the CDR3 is TGTGCCAGCAGCCGGGGGGACAGGGAATATGGCTACACCTTC. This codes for CASSRGDREYGYTF.

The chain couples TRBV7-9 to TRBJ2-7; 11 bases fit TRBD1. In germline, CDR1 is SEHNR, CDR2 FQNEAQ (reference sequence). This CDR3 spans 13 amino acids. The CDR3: CSSSFRDRGEQYV. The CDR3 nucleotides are TGTTCCAGCAGCTTCAGGGACAGGGGGGAGCAGTACGTC.

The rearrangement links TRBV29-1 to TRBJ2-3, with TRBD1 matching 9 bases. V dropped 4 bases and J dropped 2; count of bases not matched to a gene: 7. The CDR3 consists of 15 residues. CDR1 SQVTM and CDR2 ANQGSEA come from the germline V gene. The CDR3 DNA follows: TGCAGCGTTGTAGGGACAGGGATTTTCACAGATACGCAGTATTTT. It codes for CSVVGTGIFTDTQYF.

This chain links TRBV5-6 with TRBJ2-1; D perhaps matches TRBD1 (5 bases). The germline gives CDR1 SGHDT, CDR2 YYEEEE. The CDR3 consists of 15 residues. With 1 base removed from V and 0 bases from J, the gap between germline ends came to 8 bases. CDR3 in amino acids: CASSLWGHSYNEQFF. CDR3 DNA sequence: TGTGCCAGCAGCTTGTGGGGCCACTCCTACAATGAGCAGTTCTTC.

The CDR3 nucleotides are TGTGCCACCCTCGTCCAGGCGGGAGTCCAAGAGACCCAGTACTTC. This gives the protein CATLVQAGVQETQYF. The rearrangement uses TRBV2 and TRBJ2-5; 7 positions agree with TRBD2. V was pared by 10 bases and J by 1 base, with 12 bases of the junction left unmatched. This CDR3 spans 15 amino acids. Per the germline V gene, CDR1 is SNHLY and CDR2 is FYNNEI.

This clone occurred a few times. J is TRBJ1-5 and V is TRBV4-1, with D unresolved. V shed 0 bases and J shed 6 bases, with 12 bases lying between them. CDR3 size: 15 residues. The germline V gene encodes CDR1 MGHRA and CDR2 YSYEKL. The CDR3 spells CASSQDRVVGQPQHF. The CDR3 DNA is TGCGCCAGCAGCCAAGACCGGGTCGTGGGTCAGCCCCAGCATTTT.

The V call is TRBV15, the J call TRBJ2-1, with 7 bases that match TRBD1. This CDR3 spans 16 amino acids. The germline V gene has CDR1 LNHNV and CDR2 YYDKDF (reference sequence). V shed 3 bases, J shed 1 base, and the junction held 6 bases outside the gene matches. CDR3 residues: CATSRSLTGSYNEQFF. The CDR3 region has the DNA TGTGCCACCAGCAGGTCCCTGACAGGGTCCTACAATGAGCAGTTCTTC.

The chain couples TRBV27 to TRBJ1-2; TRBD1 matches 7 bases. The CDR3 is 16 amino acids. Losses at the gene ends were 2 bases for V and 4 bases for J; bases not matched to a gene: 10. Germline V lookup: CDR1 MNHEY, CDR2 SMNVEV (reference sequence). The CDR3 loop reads CASSLTPPGQPYGYTF. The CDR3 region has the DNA TGTGCCAGCAGTTTAACCCCTCCGGGACAGCCCTATGGCTACACCTTC.

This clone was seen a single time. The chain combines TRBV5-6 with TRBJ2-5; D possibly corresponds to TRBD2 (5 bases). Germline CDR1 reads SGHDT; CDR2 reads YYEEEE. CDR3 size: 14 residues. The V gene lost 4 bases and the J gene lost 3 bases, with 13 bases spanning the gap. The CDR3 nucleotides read TGTGCCAGCAGCCCTGGAGAAGCGGAAGAGACCCAGTACTTC. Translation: CASSPGEAEETQYF.

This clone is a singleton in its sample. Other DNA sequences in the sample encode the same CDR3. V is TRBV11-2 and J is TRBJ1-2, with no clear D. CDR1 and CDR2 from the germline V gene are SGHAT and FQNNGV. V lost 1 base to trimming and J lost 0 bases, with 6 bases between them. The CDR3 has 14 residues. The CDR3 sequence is CASSLGASNYGYTF. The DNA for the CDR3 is TGTGCCAGCAGCTTAGGGGCGTCTAACTATGGCTACACCTTC.

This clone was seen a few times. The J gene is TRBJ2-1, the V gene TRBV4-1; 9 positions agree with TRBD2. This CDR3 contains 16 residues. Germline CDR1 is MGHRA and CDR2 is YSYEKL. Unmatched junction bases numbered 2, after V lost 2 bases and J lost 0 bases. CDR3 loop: CASSQISGSSYNEQFF. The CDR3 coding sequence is TGCGCCAGCAGCCAAATTAGCGGGAGCTCCTACAATGAGCAGTTCTTC.

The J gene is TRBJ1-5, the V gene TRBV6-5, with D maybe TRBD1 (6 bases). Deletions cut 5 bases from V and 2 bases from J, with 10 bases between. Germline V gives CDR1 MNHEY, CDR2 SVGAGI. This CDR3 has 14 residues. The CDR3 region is CASSGAGGNQPQHF. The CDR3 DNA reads TGTGCCAGCAGTGGCGCAGGGGGCAATCAGCCCCAGCATTTT.